One and the same sample provided the 14 T cell receptor beta chains below, sequenced in a study of blood T cell repertoires in COVID-19. TCRdb's table, derived via immunoSEQ multiplex PCR, lists solely in-frame clones and lacks some. The data hold about 86,000 clones, with around four fifths observed a single time. Sequenced material: peripheral blood. These receptors all come from a middle-aged man with acute or convalescent COVID-19.

Here the CDR3 DNA reads TGTGCCAGCAGCCAAGATTCTTCGGGAAGACTGGCCGGGGAGCTGTTTTTT. Translating gives CASSQDSSGRLAGELFF. The chain recombines TRBV3-1 (or the pseudogene TRBV3-2) with TRBJ2-2; TRBD2 might be the D (5 bases). Looked up from germline, CDR1 is LGHDT and CDR2 is YNNKEL (reference sequence). Trimming took off 0 bases at V and 6 bases at J, with 17 bases between the two ends. The CDR3 runs to 17 residues.

J is TRBJ2-7 and V is TRBV2; the D gene is possibly TRBD2 (6 bases). CDR3 length: 13 amino acids. V was trimmed by 4 bases and J by 4 bases, leaving 11 bases between them. Germline V lookup: CDR1 SNHLY, CDR2 FYNNEI. The CDR3 bases are TGTGCCAGCAGTGTTGCAGGGAGGTACGAGCAGTACTTC. This encodes CASSVAGRYEQYF.

J is TRBJ2-2 and V is TRBV7-8; no reliable D call. The germline CDR1 and CDR2 sequences are SGHVS and FQNEAQ. Trimming left V 5 bases short and J 1 base short, with 5 bases between. The CDR3 sequence is 13 residues long. CDR3 sequence (DNA): TGTGCCAGCAGCCCCCTGAACACCGGGGAGCTGTTTTTT. It yields the protein CASSPLNTGELFF.

The CDR3 is CASGLAGGPLPAGEEKRTDTQYF. DNA of the CDR3: TGCGCCAGCGGTTTGGCGGGAGGCCCCTTGCCGGCGGGAGAGGAGAAGCGCACAGATACGCAGTATTTT. J is TRBJ2-3 and V is TRBV5-1; TRBD2 matches 8 bases. The germline V gene has CDR1 SGHRS and CDR2 YFSETQ. The CDR3 consists of 23 residues. After removal of 7 bases from V and 1 base from J, the junction contained 32 bases not matched to a gene.

The chain recombines TRBV19 with TRBJ1-3; 8 bases fit TRBD1. The J segment lost 3 bases and the V segment lost 3 bases, leaving 4 bases of the junction unmatched. Per germline, CDR1 LNHDA and CDR2 SQIVND (reference sequence). This CDR3 region has 15 residues. The CDR3 region has the DNA TGTGCCAGTAGTATCGCCAGGGGGCTTGGAAACACCATATATTTT. This translates into CASSIARGLGNTIYF.

V is TRBV6-5 and J is TRBJ2-7, with 8 bases that match TRBD1. The CDR3 totals 13 residues. Germline V lookup: CDR1 MNHEY, CDR2 SVGAGI. The J segment lost 3 bases and the V segment lost 6 bases, leaving 4 bases of the junction unmatched. The CDR3 sequence: CASRMTGDYEQYF. CDR3 sequence (DNA): TGTGCCAGCAGGATGACAGGGGACTACGAGCAGTACTTC.

This chain links TRBV19 with TRBJ1-6; D not resolved. Germline CDR1 LNHDA, CDR2 SQIVND (reference sequence). V was pared by 5 bases and J by 9 bases, with 20 bases between. This CDR3 spans 16 amino acids. The CDR3 spells CASSAEGVASSSPLHF. In nucleotides, the CDR3 is TGTGCCAGTAGTGCCGAGGGTGTGGCAAGTAGTTCACCCCTCCACTTT.

This clone was counted only a few times. V usage is TRBV7-9 and J usage is TRBJ1-2; tentative D call: TRBD1 (6 bases). The CDR3 has 14 residues. V lost 3 bases, J lost 3 bases, and 11 bases lay in between. Germline CDR1 reads SEHNR; CDR2 reads FQNEAQ (reference sequence). The CDR3 DNA reads TGTGCCAGCAGCTTCAGGGGCGCTGACTATGGCTACACCTTC. It encodes CASSFRGADYGYTF.

This chain connects TRBV5-1 to TRBJ1-4; D uncertain. The CDR3 extends over 15 amino acids. From germline, CDR1 is SGHRS and CDR2 YFSETQ. V was trimmed by 1 base and J by 1 base, leaving 8 bases between them. The CDR3 DNA is TGCGCCAGCAGCTTGAATGCCGGAACTAATGAAAAACTGTTTTTT. Encoded protein: CASSLNAGTNEKLFF.

This clone is a singleton in its sample. This chain joins TRBV5-6 and TRBJ1-1; TRBD1 is a possible D gene (6 bases). The CDR3 loop spans 15 amino acids. Germline V lookup: CDR1 SGHDT, CDR2 YYEEEE. V lost 4 bases and J lost 1, with 14 bases in between. CDR3 DNA sequence: TGTGCCAGCAGCCCAGGTTGGGACAAGAACACTGAAGCTTTCTTT. It is translated as CASSPGWDKNTEAFF.

The gene calls are TRBV28 and TRBJ2-7; TRBD1 agrees at 9 bases. V shed 4 bases and J 6 bases; nucleotides not matched to a gene: 4. The germline V gene encodes CDR1 MDHEN and CDR2 SYDVKM. The CDR3 is made up of 13 amino acids. The CDR3 DNA sequence: TGTGCCAGCAGTTCGGGACAGGGTCCCGAGCAGTACTTC. Amino acid sequence: CASSSGQGPEQYF.

The V and J genes are TRBV5-1 and TRBJ2-5, with D hard to call. Germline-derived CDR1 and CDR2 are SGHRS and YFSETQ. V lost 4 bases and J 5 bases, leaving 18 bases between the germline ends. This CDR3 has 15 amino acids. The CDR3 sequence is CASSAGWATSETQYF. In DNA, the CDR3 is TGCGCCAGCAGCGCCGGTTGGGCCACCTCGGAGACCCAGTACTTC.

This clone was detected a few times. The CDR3 loop reads CASSPRQASYNEQFF. The CDR3 nucleotides read TGTGCCAGCAGCCCACGACAGGCTTCCTACAATGAGCAGTTCTTC. The V call is TRBV9, the J call TRBJ2-1; weak D call: TRBD1 (6 bases). The CDR3 totals 15 residues. With 4 bases removed from V and 1 base from J, the gap between germline ends came to 12 bases. Germline V gene data show CDR1 as SGDLS and CDR2 as YYNGEE.

V usage is TRBV29-1 and J usage is TRBJ1-4; D gene ambiguous. Germline values: CDR1 SQVTM, CDR2 ANQGSEA. V shed 1 base and J shed 8 bases, with 11 bases lying between them. CDR3 length: 13 amino acids. CDR3 loop: CSVEVQPREKLFF. CDR3 bases: TGCAGCGTTGAAGTTCAACCGAGGGAAAAACTGTTTTTT.